This TCR beta chain was recovered during a study of regulatory T cells in long-lasting Graves disease. Time point specified: persistent/refractory GD, antithyroid drugs over 5 years with positive TRAb. RNA extracted from PBMCs served as the sequencing template. The patients included were those that came from an endocrinology department in Xi'an, China. Per the germline V gene, CDR1 is MNHEY and CDR2 is SVGEGT. V gave up 6 bases and J gave up 2 bases, with 14 bases separating them. CDR3 length: 15 amino acids. A remark on this clonotype: Possible read error: a much larger clone is one base away.

TCR beta libraries were built with iRepertoire HTBI primers and Arm-PCR of CDR3 regions. TCRdb called the multiplex PCR reads again in MiXCR, with one record for every CDR3 protein. Of 450,000 or so distinct CDR3 sequences in the sample, under 25% were seen once. The source was peripheral blood mononuclear cells (PBMCs), collected when the disease was refractory, from a patient treated with antithyroid drugs. The J gene is TRBJ1-5, the V gene TRBV6-2 or TRBV6-3; D is unclear. The TCR sequence derives from a female donor with Graves disease. CDR3 in DNA: TGTGCCAGCAGGAAACAGCCTCTGGGCAATCAGCCCCAGCATTTT. Translation gives CASRKQPLGNQPQHF.